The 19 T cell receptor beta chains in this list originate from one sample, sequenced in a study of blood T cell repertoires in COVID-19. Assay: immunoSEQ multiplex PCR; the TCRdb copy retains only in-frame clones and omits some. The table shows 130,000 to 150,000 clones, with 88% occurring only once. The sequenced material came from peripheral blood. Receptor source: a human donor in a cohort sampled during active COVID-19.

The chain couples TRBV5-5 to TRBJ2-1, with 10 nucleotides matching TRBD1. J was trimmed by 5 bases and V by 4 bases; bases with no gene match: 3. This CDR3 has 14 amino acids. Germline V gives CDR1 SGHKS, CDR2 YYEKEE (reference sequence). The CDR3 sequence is CASSPDRGNNEQFF. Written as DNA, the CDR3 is TGTGCCAGCAGCCCGGACAGGGGGAACAATGAGCAGTTCTTC. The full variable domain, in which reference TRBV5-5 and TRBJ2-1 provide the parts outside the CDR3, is DAGVTQSPTHLIKTRGQQVTLRCSPISGHKSVSWYQQVLGQGPQFIFQYYEKEERGRGNFPDRFSARQFPNYSSELNVNALLLGDSALYLCASSPDRGNNEQFFGPGTRLTVL.

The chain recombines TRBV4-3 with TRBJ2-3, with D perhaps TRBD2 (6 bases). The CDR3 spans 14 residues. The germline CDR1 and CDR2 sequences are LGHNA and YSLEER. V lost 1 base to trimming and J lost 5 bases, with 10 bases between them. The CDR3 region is CASSQGTGRDTQYF. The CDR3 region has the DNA TGCGCCAGCAGCCAAGGGACCGGGAGAGATACGCAGTATTTT.

The CDR3 DNA follows: TGTGCCAGCAGCCAACCTCCGGGGGGCGCGACAGATACGCAGTATTTT. Protein: CASSQPPGGATDTQYF. This chain connects TRBV7-2 to TRBJ2-3; the D gene is possibly TRBD2 (7 bases). Germline CDR1 reads SGHTA; CDR2 reads FQGNSA. Trimming cost V 5 bases and J 3 bases, with 18 bases left between them. CDR3 length: 16 amino acids.

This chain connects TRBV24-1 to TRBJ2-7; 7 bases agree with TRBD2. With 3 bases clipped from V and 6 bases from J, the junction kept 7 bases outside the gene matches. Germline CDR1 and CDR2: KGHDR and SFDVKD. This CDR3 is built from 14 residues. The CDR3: CATSDGRGPAEQYF. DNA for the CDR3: TGTGCCACCAGTGATGGGAGGGGACCTGCCGAGCAGTACTTC.

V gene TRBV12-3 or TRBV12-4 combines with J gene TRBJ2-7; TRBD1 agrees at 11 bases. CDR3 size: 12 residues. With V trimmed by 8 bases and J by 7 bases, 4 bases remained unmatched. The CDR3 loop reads CASGQGAREQYF. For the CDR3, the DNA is TGTGCCAGCGGACAGGGGGCAAGAGAGCAGTACTTC.

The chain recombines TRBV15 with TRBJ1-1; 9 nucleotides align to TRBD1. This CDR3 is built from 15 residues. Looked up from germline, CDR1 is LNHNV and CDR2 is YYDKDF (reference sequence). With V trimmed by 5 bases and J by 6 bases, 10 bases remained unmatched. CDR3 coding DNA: TGTGCCACCAGCGGACAGGGGACGCCCTTTCCTGAAGCTTTCTTT. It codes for CATSGQGTPFPEAFF. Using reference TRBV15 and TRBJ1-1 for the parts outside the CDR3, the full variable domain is DAMVIQNPRYQVTQFGKPVTLSCSQTLNHNVMYWYQQKSSQAPKLLFHYYDKDFNNEADTPDNFQSRRPNTSFCFLDIRSPGLGDTAMYLCATSGQGTPFPEAFFGQGTRLTVV.

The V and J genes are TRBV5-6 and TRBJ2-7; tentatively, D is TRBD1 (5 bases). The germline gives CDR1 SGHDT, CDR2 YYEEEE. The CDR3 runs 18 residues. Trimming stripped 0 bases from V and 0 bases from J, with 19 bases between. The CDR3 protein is CASSLGVWGRANSYEQYF. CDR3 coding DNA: TGTGCCAGCAGCTTGGGTGTATGGGGCAGGGCGAACTCCTACGAGCAGTACTTC.

The CDR3 is CASNPSGNSGANVLTF. The CDR3 nucleotides read TGCGCCAGCAATCCTAGCGGGAACTCTGGGGCCAACGTCCTGACTTTC. V usage is TRBV5-1 and J usage is TRBJ2-6; 9 positions match TRBD2. Unmatched junction bases numbered 4, after V lost 6 bases and J lost 0 bases. The CDR3 runs to 16 residues. The germline V gene has CDR1 SGHRS and CDR2 YFSETQ. The variable domain in full, completed from reference TRBV5-1 and TRBJ2-6, reads KAGVTQTPRYLIKTRGQQVTLSCSPISGHRSVSWYQQTPGQGLQFLFEYFSETQRNKGNFPGRFSGRQFSNSRSEMNVSTLELGDSALYLCASNPSGNSGANVLTFGAGSRLTVL.

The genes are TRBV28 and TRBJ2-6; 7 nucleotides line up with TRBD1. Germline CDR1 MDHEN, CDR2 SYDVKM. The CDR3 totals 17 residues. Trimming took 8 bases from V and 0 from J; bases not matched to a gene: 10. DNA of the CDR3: TGTGCCAGCGGCCTCACAGGGGACAGCTCTGGGGCCAACGTCCTGACTTTC. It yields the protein CASGLTGDSSGANVLTF. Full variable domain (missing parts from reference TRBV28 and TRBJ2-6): DVKVTQSSRYLVKRTGEKVFLECVQDMDHENMFWYRQDPGLGLRLIYFSYDVKMKEKGDIPEGYSVSREKKERFSLILESASTNQTSMYLCASGLTGDSSGANVLTFGAGSRLTVL.

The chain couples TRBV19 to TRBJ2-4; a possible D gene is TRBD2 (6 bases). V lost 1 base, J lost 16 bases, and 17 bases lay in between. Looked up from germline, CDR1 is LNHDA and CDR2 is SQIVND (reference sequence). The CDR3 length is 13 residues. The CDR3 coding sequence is TGTGCCAGTAGTATAGGCGGGACCCACCGTGGTTACTTC. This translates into CASSIGGTHRGYF.

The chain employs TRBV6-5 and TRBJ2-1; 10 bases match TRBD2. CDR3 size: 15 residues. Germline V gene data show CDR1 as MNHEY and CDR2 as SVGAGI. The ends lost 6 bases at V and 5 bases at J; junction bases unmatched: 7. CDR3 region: CASSASGSGDNEQFF. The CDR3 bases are TGTGCCAGCAGCGCTAGCGGGAGTGGGGACAATGAGCAGTTCTTC.

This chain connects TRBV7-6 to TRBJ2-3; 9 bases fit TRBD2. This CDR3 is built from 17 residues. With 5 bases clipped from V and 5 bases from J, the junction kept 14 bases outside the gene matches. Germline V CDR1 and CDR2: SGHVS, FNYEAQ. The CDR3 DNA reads TGTGCCAGCAGCCTCTTTTTAGCGGGGGTTGGGGGAGATACGCAGTATTTT. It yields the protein CASSLFLAGVGGDTQYF.

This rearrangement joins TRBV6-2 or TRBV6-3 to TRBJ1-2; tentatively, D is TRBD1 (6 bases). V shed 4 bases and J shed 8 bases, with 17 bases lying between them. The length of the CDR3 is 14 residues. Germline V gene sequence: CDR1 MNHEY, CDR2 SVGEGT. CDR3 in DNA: TGTGCCAGCAGTTTTCAGGGGCTTGGGAGCGGCTACACCTTC. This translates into CASSFQGLGSGYTF.

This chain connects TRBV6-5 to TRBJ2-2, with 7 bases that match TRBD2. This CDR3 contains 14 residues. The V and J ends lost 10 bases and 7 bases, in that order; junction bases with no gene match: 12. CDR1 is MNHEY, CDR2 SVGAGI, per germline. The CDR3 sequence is CATGGGLEDGELFF. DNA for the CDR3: TGTGCCACGGGGGGAGGGCTTGAAGACGGGGAGCTGTTTTTT.

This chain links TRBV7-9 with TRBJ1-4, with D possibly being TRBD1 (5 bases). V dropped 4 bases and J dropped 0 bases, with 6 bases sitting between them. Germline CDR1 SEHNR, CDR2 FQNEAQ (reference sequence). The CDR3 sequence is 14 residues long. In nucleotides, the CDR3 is TGTGCCAGCAGCTCGGGGGCAACTAATGAAAAACTGTTTTTT. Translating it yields CASSSGATNEKLFF.

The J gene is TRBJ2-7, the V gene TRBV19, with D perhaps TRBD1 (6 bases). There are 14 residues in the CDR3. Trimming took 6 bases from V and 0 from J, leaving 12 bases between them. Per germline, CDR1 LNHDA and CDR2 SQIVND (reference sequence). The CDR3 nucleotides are TGTGCCAGTAGGCAACAGGGAGACTCCTACGAGCAGTACTTC. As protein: CASRQQGDSYEQYF. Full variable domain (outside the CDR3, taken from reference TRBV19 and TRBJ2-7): DGGITQSPKYLFRKEGQNVTLSCEQNLNHDAMYWYRQDPGQGLRLIYYSQIVNDFQKGDIAEGYSVSREKKESFPLTVTSAQKNPTAFYLCASRQQGDSYEQYFGPGTRLTVT.

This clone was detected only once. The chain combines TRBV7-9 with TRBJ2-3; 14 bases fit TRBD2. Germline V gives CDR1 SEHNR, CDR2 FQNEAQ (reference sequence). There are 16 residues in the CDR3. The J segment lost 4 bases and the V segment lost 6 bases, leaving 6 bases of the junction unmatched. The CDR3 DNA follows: TGTGCCAGCAGAACAACGACTAGCGGGAGGGCAGATACGCAGTATTTT. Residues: CASRTTTSGRADTQYF. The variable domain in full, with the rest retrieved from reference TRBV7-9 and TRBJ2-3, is DTGVSQNPRHKITKRGQNVTFRCDPISEHNRLYWYRQTLGQGPEFLTYFQNEAQLEKSRLLSDRFSAERPKGSFSTLEIQRTEQGDSAMYLCASRTTTSGRADTQYFGPGTRLTVL.

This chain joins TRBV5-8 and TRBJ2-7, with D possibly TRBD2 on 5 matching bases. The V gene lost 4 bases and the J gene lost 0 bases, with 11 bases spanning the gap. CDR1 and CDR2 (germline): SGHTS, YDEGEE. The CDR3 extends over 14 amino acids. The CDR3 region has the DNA TGTGCCAGCAGCAGAGGGAGAGGCTCCTACGAGCAGTACTTC. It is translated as CASSRGRGSYEQYF.

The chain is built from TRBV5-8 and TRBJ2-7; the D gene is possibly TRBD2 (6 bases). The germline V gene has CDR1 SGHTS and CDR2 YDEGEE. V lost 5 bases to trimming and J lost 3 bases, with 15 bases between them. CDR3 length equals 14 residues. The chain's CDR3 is CASRKGLPLYEQYF. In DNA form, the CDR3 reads TGTGCCAGCAGGAAGGGACTTCCACTCTACGAGCAGTACTTC.